The 23 T cell receptor beta chains presented below share a single source sample, sequenced in a study of T cells in Graves' hyperthyroidism and ophthalmopathy. TCR beta CDR3 region amplification was performed from RNA transcripts. The HTBI primer set was used in a first-round RT-PCR of the TCR CDR3. Via MiXCR, TCRdb re-called the multiplex PCR reads, giving one row per CDR3 protein. The sample lists about 640,000 distinct CDR3 sequences; 20% to 25% were seen once. The sample consisted of blood. Receptors originate from a man in his thirties or forties with Graves' ophthalmopathy.

In its sample, this clonotype was seen many times. The rearrangement links TRBV20-1 to TRBJ1-4; 7 bases match TRBD1. The CDR3 has 13 residues. The J segment lost 8 bases and the V segment lost 6 bases, leaving 9 bases of the junction unmatched. The germline V gene encodes CDR1 DFQATT and CDR2 SNEGSKA (reference sequence). In DNA form, the CDR3 reads TGCAGTGCCCCGGGACAGAGAACAGAAAAACTGTTTTTT. This encodes CSAPGQRTEKLFF.

This clonotype was detected only a few times. The chain uses TRBV25-1 and TRBJ1-1, with a weak D call TRBD1 (6 bases). Trimming left V 8 bases short and J 1 base short, with 14 bases between. This CDR3 has 14 residues. Looked up from germline, CDR1 is MGHDK and CDR2 is SYGVNS. The CDR3 DNA reads as TGTGCCAGCGGGGGGCAGGGCCCGAACACTGAAGCTTTCTTT. The encoded protein is CASGGQGPNTEAFF. The full variable domain, completed using reference TRBV25-1 and TRBJ1-1, is EADIYQTPRYLVIGTGKKITLECSQTMGHDKMYWYQQDPGMELHLIHYSYGVNSTEKGDLSSESTVSRIRTEHFPLTLESARPSHTSQYLCASGGQGPNTEAFFGQGTRLTVV.

In this sample, this clonotype turned up many times. This chain uses TRBV2 with TRBJ2-5; the D call may be TRBD1 or TRBD2 (5 bases each). Germline V gene lookup returns CDR1 SNHLY and CDR2 FYNNEI. V was trimmed by 6 bases and J by 5 bases, leaving 19 bases between them. The CDR3 consists of 15 residues. DNA for the CDR3: TGTGCCAGCAGACCGATTGGGACCACAACGGAGACCCAGTACTTC. This gives the protein CASRPIGTTTETQYF.

This clonotype was observed a few times. This chain joins TRBV25-1 and TRBJ2-7; no reliable D call. CDR1 and CDR2 from the germline V gene are MGHDK and SYGVNS. V lost 10 bases to trimming and J lost 0 bases, with 16 bases between them. The CDR3 totals 14 residues. The CDR3 DNA is TGTGCCACTTCCCCTGAGCTAGACTCCTACGAGCAGTACTTC. It is translated as CATSPELDSYEQYF.

This clonotype was picked up a small number of times. The chain is built from TRBV7-6 and TRBJ2-1; 8 bases are a match to TRBD2. The CDR3 covers 17 residues. V gave up 2 bases and J gave up 1 base; unmatched junction bases: 7. From germline, CDR1 is SGHVS and CDR2 FNYEAQ. CDR3 coding DNA: TGTGCCAGCAGCTTACGGGGTAGCGGGAATTCCTACAATGAGCAGTTCTTC. Translated, it gives CASSLRGSGNSYNEQFF.

This clonotype was seen only a few times. The chain joins TRBV11-2 to TRBJ2-7; 8 nucleotides line up with TRBD2. Looked up from germline, CDR1 is SGHAT and CDR2 is FQNNGV. This CDR3 has 16 amino acids. The V gene end was trimmed by 5 bases and the J gene end by 5 bases; junction bases not matched to a gene: 14. This CDR3 is CASSPPGLGPLNEQYF. The CDR3 DNA sequence: TGTGCCAGCAGCCCTCCGGGACTAGGACCTCTTAACGAGCAGTACTTC.

The sample holds many counts of this clonotype. The V gene is TRBV12-5, the J gene TRBJ1-1; no clear D. In germline, CDR1 is LGHNT, CDR2 FRNRAP. The CDR3 totals 13 residues. V was pared by 6 bases and J by 1 base, with 9 bases between. CDR3 in amino acids: CASGQGPNTEAFF. As DNA, the CDR3 is TGTGCTAGTGGCCAAGGACCGAACACTGAAGCTTTCTTT.

Many counts were recorded for this clonotype. The chain recombines TRBV11-2 with TRBJ2-1; 9 positions agree with TRBD2. J lost 3 bases, V lost 4 bases, and 7 bases had no gene match. There are 16 residues in the CDR3. Germline CDR1 is SGHAT and CDR2 is FQNNGV. The CDR3, as DNA: TGTGCCAGCAGCTCCACGGGACTAGCATACTACAATGAGCAGTTCTTC. It translates to CASSSTGLAYYNEQFF.

This clonotype was found a few times. This chain uses TRBV5-6 with TRBJ2-1; D is perhaps TRBD2 (6 bases). The CDR3 loop spans 15 amino acids. Trimming stripped 4 bases from V and 4 bases from J, with 15 bases between. Looked up from germline, CDR1 is SGHDT and CDR2 is YYEEEE. CDR3 protein: CASSVGLNGYNEQFF. The CDR3 DNA reads TGTGCCAGCAGCGTGGGACTTAACGGATACAATGAGCAGTTCTTC.

The chain recombines TRBV7-2 with TRBJ2-2, with 7 bases identical to TRBD1. With 3 bases clipped from V and 7 bases from J, the junction kept 8 bases outside the gene matches. The CDR3 spans 15 residues. CDR1 and CDR2 from the germline V gene are SGHTA and FQGNSA. The CDR3 region has the DNA TGTGCCAGCAGCTTCGTGGGACAGCCCCTCGGGGAGCTGTTTTTT. This encodes CASSFVGQPLGELFF.

This clonotype has more than one count but fewer than ten. This chain connects TRBV28 to TRBJ1-2; no clear D gene. V was cut by 3 bases and J by 2 bases, with 16 bases left in between. Germline-derived CDR1 and CDR2 are MDHEN and SYDVKM. There are 16 residues in the CDR3. In DNA form, the CDR3 reads TGTGCCAGCAGTTTGGTAGAGCGAAGAGGGAACTATGGCTACACCTTC. Its protein is CASSLVERRGNYGYTF.

This clonotype has just a few counts. The chain couples TRBV6-2 or TRBV6-3 to TRBJ2-2; TRBD2 matches 7 bases. CDR3 length: 14 amino acids. Germline V gene sequence: CDR1 MNHEY, CDR2 SVGEGT. V shed 8 bases, J shed 6 bases, and the junction held 9 bases outside the gene matches. Here the CDR3 DNA reads TGTGCCAGCCCTGACTGGGGGAGGGCCGGGGAGCTGTTTTTT. This sequence encodes CASPDWGRAGELFF.

This clonotype was seen a handful of times. This rearrangement joins TRBV20-1 to TRBJ2-1; TRBD2 aligns across 8 bases. The CDR3 length is 16 residues. Germline V CDR1 and CDR2: DFQATT, SNEGSKA (reference sequence). The J segment lost 7 bases and the V segment lost 1 base, leaving 12 bases of the junction unmatched. The CDR3 region has the DNA TGCAGTGCTAGAGCAGTCCCCAGCGGGAGTGGGAATGAGCAGTTCTTC. Translation gives CSARAVPSGSGNEQFF.

V usage is TRBV10-3 and J usage is TRBJ2-7, with 7 nucleotides matching TRBD2. CDR1 and CDR2 from the germline V gene are ENHRY and SYGVKD. The length of the CDR3 is 14 residues. With 6 bases clipped from V and 3 bases from J, the junction kept 8 bases outside the gene matches. This CDR3 is CAIRKTSSDYEQYF. In nucleotides, the CDR3 is TGTGCCATCAGGAAGACTAGCAGCGACTACGAGCAGTACTTC.

The CDR3 DNA reads TGTGCCAGTAGTATTGACGGATATGAAGCTTTCTTT. This sequence encodes CASSIDGYEAFF. The V call is TRBV19, the J call TRBJ1-1; unclear D gene. CDR1 is LNHDA, CDR2 SQIVND, per germline (reference sequence). V was pared by 3 bases and J by 7 bases, with 9 bases between. This CDR3 is built from 12 residues.

This clonotype was detected ten times or more. The chain recombines TRBV30 with TRBJ1-1; tentative D call: TRBD1 (6 bases). Germline assignment: CDR1 GTSNPN and CDR2 SVGIG (reference sequence). CDR3 length: 15 residues. V shed 2 bases and J shed 1 base, with 14 bases lying between them. This chain's CDR3 is CAWSPNGQPNTEAFF. The CDR3 bases are TGTGCCTGGAGTCCTAACGGACAGCCGAACACTGAAGCTTTCTTT.

This clonotype has just a few counts. The chain combines TRBV5-1 with TRBJ2-5; maybe TRBD1 (6 bases). This CDR3 contains 14 residues. Germline V gene data show CDR1 as SGHRS and CDR2 as YFSETQ. Trimming left V 6 bases short and J 5 bases short, with 17 bases between. The CDR3 here is CASMPTGSTETQYF. Here the CDR3 DNA reads TGCGCCAGCATGCCGACAGGCAGCACGGAGACCCAGTACTTC.

This clonotype has only a few counts. The V call is TRBV5-1, the J call TRBJ2-3; TRBD2 agrees at 7 bases. The V gene's germline CDR1 is SGHRS and CDR2 YFSETQ. The CDR3 length is 16 residues. Trimming cost V 1 base and J 0 bases; bases outside gene matches: 5. In DNA form, the CDR3 reads TGCGCCAGCAGCTTGCCTCTAGCGGAGAGCACAGATACGCAGTATTTT. This sequence encodes CASSLPLAESTDTQYF.

In this sample, this clonotype turned up many times. The J gene is TRBJ2-7, the V gene TRBV28; 10 bases are a match to TRBD2. CDR3 size: 17 residues. CDR1 is MDHEN, CDR2 SYDVKM, per germline. Losses at the gene ends were 2 bases for V and 1 base for J; bases not matched to a gene: 8. The CDR3 sequence: CASSLPLGLAASYEQYF. In DNA form, the CDR3 reads TGTGCCAGCAGTTTACCCCTCGGACTAGCGGCGTCCTACGAGCAGTACTTC.

CDR3: CASSSDRVGANVLTF. CDR3 DNA: TGTGCCAGCAGTTCGGACAGGGTCGGGGCCAACGTCCTGACTTTC. The rearrangement links TRBV28 to TRBJ2-6, with 8 bases that match TRBD1. The CDR3 extends over 15 amino acids. Germline-derived CDR1 and CDR2 are MDHEN and SYDVKM. Trimming cost V 4 bases and J 4 bases; bases outside gene matches: 3.

This clonotype was recorded at least ten times. The chain joins TRBV6-1 to TRBJ1-1; possible D gene TRBD1, 6 bases. The CDR3 totals 15 residues. Germline V gene lookup returns CDR1 MNHNS and CDR2 SASEGT. V was pared by 0 bases and J by 1 base, with 9 bases between. CDR3 loop: CASSEAFRGNTEAFF. The CDR3 bases are TGTGCCAGCAGTGAAGCGTTCAGGGGGAACACTGAAGCTTTCTTT.

In its sample, this clonotype was seen many times. The genes are TRBV20-1 and TRBJ1-2; D is possibly TRBD1 (6 bases). The CDR3 sequence is 13 residues long. Trimming left V 5 bases short and J 0 bases short, with 10 bases between. The germline CDR1 and CDR2 sequences are DFQATT and SNEGSKA (reference sequence). CDR3 amino acids: CSAPGHTNYGYTF. CDR3 nucleotides: TGCAGTGCTCCGGGACATACTAACTATGGCTACACCTTC.

V and J are TRBV12-3 or TRBV12-4 and TRBJ2-6; D not certain. There are 13 residues in the CDR3. V lost 6 bases to trimming and J lost 2 bases, with 5 bases between them. CDR3 loop: CASRTPGANVLTF. The CDR3 region has the DNA TGTGCCAGCAGGACACCTGGGGCCAACGTCCTGACTTTC.